Each of the 25 T cell receptor beta chains below was sequenced from the same sample in a study of cytomegalovirus exposure and HLA in healthy donors. It was with 60 Vbeta and 13 Jbeta primers that the PCR ran. Data came from immunoSEQ multiplex PCR; TCRdb stores just in-frame clones and leaves some out. This table holds about 67,000 clones, 65% to 70% found once. The sample taken for sequencing was PBMCs. These receptors originate from a woman aged 30 to 39 in good health and CMV-seronegative.

In its sample, this clone was seen a few times. The chain uses TRBV10-3 and TRBJ1-1; TRBD1 agrees at 9 bases. The CDR3 is 13 residues long. Germline CDR1 and CDR2: ENHRY and SYGVKD. The V gene end was trimmed by 1 base and the J gene end by 13 bases; junction bases not matched to a gene: 7. This CDR3 reads CAISEYDRGIDFF. DNA of the CDR3: TGTGCCATCAGTGAGTACGACAGGGGGATTGATTTCTTT.

The chain uses TRBV7-9 and TRBJ2-7, with 10 bases fitting TRBD2. The germline V gene encodes CDR1 SEHNR and CDR2 FQNEAQ (reference sequence). There are 15 residues in the CDR3. Trimming cost V 4 bases and J 4 bases; bases outside gene matches: 7. The CDR3 DNA sequence: TGTGCCAGCAGCTCCCCGGGACTAGCGACTTACGAGCAGTACTTC. As protein: CASSSPGLATYEQYF.

A few counts support this clone. The chain uses TRBV5-1 and TRBJ2-2; 11 nucleotides agree with TRBD1. The CDR3 is 15 residues long. Germline V gene data show CDR1 as SGHRS and CDR2 as YFSETQ. Trimming at V came to 7 bases and at J to 5 bases, leaving 7 bases not matched to a gene. CDR3 DNA: TGCGCCAGCTTACGGACAGGGGGCGTTACCGGGGAGCTGTTTTTT. Its translation: CASLRTGGVTGELFF.

This sequence joins TRBV5-6 and TRBJ1-5, with a possible D match to TRBD1 (5 bases). Trimming left V 4 bases short and J 5 bases short, with 10 bases between. Germline V gene data show CDR1 as SGHDT and CDR2 as YYEEEE. The CDR3 covers 13 residues. The CDR3 DNA reads as TGTGCCAGCAGCGCAGGAGGGGATCAGCCCCAGCATTTT. The encoded protein is CASSAGGDQPQHF.

This clone was recorded a few times. The rearrangement uses TRBV28 and TRBJ1-2; D remains unclear. Trimming took off 5 bases at V and 4 bases at J, with 8 bases between the two ends. Germline lookup yields CDR1 MDHEN and CDR2 SYDVKM. The CDR3 extends over 12 amino acids. The CDR3 spells CASSPTVYGYTF. CDR3 DNA sequence: TGTGCCAGCAGTCCAACGGTCTATGGCTACACCTTC.

The chain uses TRBV5-1 and TRBJ2-6, with D tentatively TRBD2 (7 bases). The CDR3 length is 18 residues. Germline V lookup: CDR1 SGHRS, CDR2 YFSETQ. Trimming left V 4 bases short and J 2 bases short, with 19 bases between. CDR3 nucleotide sequence: TGCGCCAGCAGCCCCTCTCCAGGGGCGGGGGCTGGGGCCAACGTCCTGACTTTC. Amino acid sequence: CASSPSPGAGAGANVLTF.

This chain joins TRBV6-1 and TRBJ1-2; 7 nucleotides agree with TRBD1. Germline CDR1 is MNHNS and CDR2 is SASEGT. Trimming took 5 bases from V and 7 from J; bases not matched to a gene: 7. The CDR3 is made up of 13 amino acids. The CDR3 nucleotides read TGTGCCAGCAGTTTTCGACAGGGAAGTGGCTACACCTTC. Translation gives CASSFRQGSGYTF.

The CDR3 DNA reads TGTGCCAGCCGCGCCATTCGGAGTACGCAGTATTTT. This translates into CASRAIRSTQYF. The gene calls are TRBV27 and TRBJ2-3; no definite D call. Trimming left V 8 bases short and J 8 bases short, with 14 bases between. This CDR3 region has 12 residues. Germline V lookup: CDR1 MNHEY, CDR2 SMNVEV (reference sequence).

The chain couples TRBV4-3 to TRBJ1-5; unclear D gene. CDR1 is LGHNA and CDR2 is YSLEER in the germline V gene. With 0 bases removed from V and 7 bases from J, the gap between germline ends came to 7 bases. The CDR3 is 13 amino acids. CDR3 residues: CASSQDLLQPQHF. CDR3 in DNA: TGCGCCAGCAGCCAAGACTTATTACAGCCCCAGCATTTT.

This clone was counted a few times. The CDR3 is CASSYSDREAAYEQYF. As DNA, the CDR3 is TGTGCCAGCAGTTACTCCGACAGGGAGGCCGCCTACGAGCAGTACTTC. The chain couples TRBV6-5 to TRBJ2-7, with TRBD1 as a possible D gene (7 bases). V was pared by 0 bases and J by 2 bases, with 14 bases between. Germline V gene lookup returns CDR1 MNHEY and CDR2 SVGAGI. The CDR3 totals 16 residues.

The chain is built from TRBV6-6 and TRBJ1-5; 7 nucleotides agree with TRBD1. V gave up 5 bases and J gave up 4 bases; unmatched junction bases: 8. Germline V gives CDR1 MNHNY, CDR2 SVGAGI (reference sequence). CDR3 length: 15 amino acids. CDR3 DNA: TGTGCCAGCAGTACAGACAGGGCCATTAATCAGCCCCAGCATTTT. Residues: CASSTDRAINQPQHF.

The J gene is TRBJ2-4, the V gene TRBV10-3, with D unclear. Germline V CDR1 and CDR2: ENHRY, SYGVKD. The germline V and J ends were trimmed by 1 base and 7 bases, with 11 bases remaining between them. This CDR3 region has 14 residues. CDR3 sequence reads: CAISEYTTRNIQYF. Here the CDR3 DNA reads TGTGCCATCAGTGAGTACACTACACGGAACATTCAGTACTTC.

V usage is TRBV30 and J usage is TRBJ2-7, with no clear D. Germline CDR1 GTSNPN, CDR2 SVGIG (reference sequence). The CDR3 length is 15 residues. V was clipped by 0 bases and J by 0 bases, with 12 bases between them. The CDR3 sequence is CAWSVPGLSSYEQYF. The CDR3 nucleotides read TGTGCCTGGAGTGTACCAGGATTAAGCTCCTACGAGCAGTACTTC.

The chain uses TRBV6-5 and TRBJ2-1; tentatively, D is TRBD1 (6 bases). The CDR3 extends over 10 amino acids. V was cut by 8 bases and J by 11 bases, with 10 bases left in between. CDR1 is MNHEY, CDR2 SVGAGI, per germline. DNA for the CDR3: TGTGCCAGCTCAGGGGTGCAGCAGTTCTTC. As protein: CASSGVQQFF.

The V and J genes are TRBV7-2 and TRBJ2-2, with 7 bases fitting TRBD2. The germline V gene encodes CDR1 SGHTA and CDR2 FQGNSA. V lost 5 bases, J lost 4 bases, and 7 bases stayed unmatched. The CDR3 consists of 15 residues. Written as DNA, the CDR3 is TGTGCCAGCAGCCAGACCCGCGGGGGCACCGGGGAGCTGTTTTTT. Translating gives CASSQTRGGTGELFF.

The chain joins TRBV6-5 to TRBJ1-2; tentatively, D is TRBD1 (6 bases). Germline CDR1 is MNHEY and CDR2 is SVGAGI. The CDR3 is 13 residues long. V was pared by 5 bases and J by 7 bases, with 14 bases between. The CDR3 DNA reads as TGTGCCAGCAGTGAATGGGCAGGGGTTGGCTACACCTTC. This translates into CASSEWAGVGYTF.

This rearrangement joins TRBV4-1 to TRBJ2-3, with 9 bases lining up with TRBD2. V trimming: 6 bases; J trimming: 0 bases; junction bases outside the gene matches: 16. This CDR3 is 19 amino acids long. Germline-derived CDR1 and CDR2 are MGHRA and YSYEKL. The CDR3 protein is CASRRQLVLAGISTDTQYF. CDR3 coding DNA: TGCGCCAGCAGACGGCAGCTCGTGCTAGCGGGAATTAGCACAGATACGCAGTATTTT.

The chain couples TRBV5-4 to TRBJ2-1, with 8 bases fitting TRBD2. CDR3 length: 17 amino acids. Germline V lookup: CDR1 SGHNT, CDR2 YYREEE (reference sequence). Unmatched junction bases numbered 17, after V lost 4 bases and J lost 8 bases. CDR3 nucleotides: TGTGCCAGCAGCCCGAGCCCTCCGGGGGGGCGGGGCTATGAGCAGTTCTTC. Its translation: CASSPSPPGGRGYEQFF. The complete variable domain, with remaining parts taken from reference TRBV5-4 and TRBJ2-1, reads ETGVTQSPTHLIKTRGQQVTLRCSSQSGHNTVSWYQQALGQGPQFIFQYYREEENGRGNFPPRFSGLQFPNYSSELNVNALELDDSALYLCASSPSPPGGRGYEQFFGPGTRLTVL.

V gene TRBV10-3 combines with J gene TRBJ1-1; D might be TRBD1 (6 bases). Per the germline V gene, CDR1 is ENHRY and CDR2 is SYGVKD. V lost 3 bases to trimming and J lost 0 bases, with 17 bases between them. The length of the CDR3 is 17 residues. CDR3 sequence: CAISEGNRALLNTEAFF. CDR3 nucleotide sequence: TGTGCCATCAGTGAAGGGAACAGGGCCCTGCTGAACACTGAAGCTTTCTTT.

The chain is built from TRBV27 and TRBJ1-6; perhaps TRBD1 as D (5 bases). V was trimmed by 5 bases and J by 7 bases, leaving 21 bases between them. The CDR3 loop spans 17 amino acids. In germline, CDR1 is MNHEY, CDR2 SMNVEV (reference sequence). The CDR3 coding sequence is TGTGCCAGCAGTCCAAAAAAACAGGTGTTAGAAAATTCACCCCTCCACTTT. Protein product: CASSPKKQVLENSPLHF.

The rearrangement uses TRBV10-3 and TRBJ1-2; D is unclear. The V gene's germline CDR1 is ENHRY and CDR2 SYGVKD. CDR3 length: 14 residues. The germline V and J ends were trimmed by 0 bases and 5 bases, with 10 bases remaining between them. CDR3 DNA sequence: TGTGCCATCAGTGAGTCGGGCCAGTCGTATGGCTACACCTTC. As protein: CAISESGQSYGYTF.

Regarding this clone: Its ends do not fully match the called genes, so a read error is possible. Written as DNA, the CDR3 is TGCGCCAGCAGCTTGTCACAGGGGGTGGGTCGCACAGACACGCAGTATTTT. It specifies CASSLSQGVGRTDTQYF. This chain uses TRBV5-1 with TRBJ2-3, with 8 bases aligning to TRBD1. Germline V lookup: CDR1 SGHRS, CDR2 YFSETQ. This CDR3 has 17 residues.

The chain recombines TRBV12-5 with TRBJ2-5; D remains ambiguous. The germline V and J ends were trimmed by 7 bases and 5 bases, with 8 bases remaining between them. This CDR3 is built from 11 residues. Germline loops: CDR1 LGHNT, CDR2 FRNRAP. The DNA for the CDR3 is TGTGCTAGTGCCCAGTCTGAGACCCAGTACTTC. Translated: CASAQSETQYF.

The V gene is TRBV6-5, the J gene TRBJ2-1, with 11 bases fitting TRBD1. The CDR3 is 15 residues long. Unmatched junction bases numbered 4, after V lost 6 bases and J lost 3 bases. Germline assignment: CDR1 MNHEY and CDR2 SVGAGI. CDR3 DNA sequence: TGTGCCAGCAGATCCGGGACAGGGGGCTACAATGAGCAGTTCTTC. It yields the protein CASRSGTGGYNEQFF.

This chain joins TRBV29-1 and TRBJ2-1; TRBD2 matches 8 bases. Trimming at V came to 5 bases and at J to 8 bases, leaving 11 bases not matched to a gene. The CDR3 runs 14 residues. Germline lookup yields CDR1 SQVTM and CDR2 ANQGSEA. CDR3 in amino acids: CSVYSGAPWDEQFF. The CDR3 DNA follows: TGCAGCGTTTATAGCGGGGCCCCCTGGGATGAGCAGTTCTTC.